What follows is one TCR beta chain and its context. Its antigen is still unknown. Carrying UMI labels, the TRB cDNA libraries were prepared through 5' RACE. TCRdb re-called the 5' RACE reads and catalogs CDR3 proteins one per entry, DNA excluded. The repertoire shows some 120,000 distinct CDR3 sequences; the top ten hold about 0.61%. These data come from a study of CXCR3-negative and CXCR3-positive naive CD8 T cells. Points from the study as a whole: Higher TRB CDR3 hydrophobicity marked CXCR3-positive naive cells relative to CXCR3-negative naive cells.

CDR3 length: 12 residues. Per germline, CDR1 SGHDT and CDR2 YYEEEE. This TCR derives from a human donor in good health. Some clones in this sample may be carry-over from other donors' samples. The V call is TRBV5-6, the J call TRBJ1-5. Specimen: naive CXCR3+ CD8+ T cells from blood. As for subset: CD45RO-CCR7+CD27+CD95- naive CD8+ T cells expressing CXCR3 (TNR3+). The CDR3 sequence is CASSTGNQPQHF.